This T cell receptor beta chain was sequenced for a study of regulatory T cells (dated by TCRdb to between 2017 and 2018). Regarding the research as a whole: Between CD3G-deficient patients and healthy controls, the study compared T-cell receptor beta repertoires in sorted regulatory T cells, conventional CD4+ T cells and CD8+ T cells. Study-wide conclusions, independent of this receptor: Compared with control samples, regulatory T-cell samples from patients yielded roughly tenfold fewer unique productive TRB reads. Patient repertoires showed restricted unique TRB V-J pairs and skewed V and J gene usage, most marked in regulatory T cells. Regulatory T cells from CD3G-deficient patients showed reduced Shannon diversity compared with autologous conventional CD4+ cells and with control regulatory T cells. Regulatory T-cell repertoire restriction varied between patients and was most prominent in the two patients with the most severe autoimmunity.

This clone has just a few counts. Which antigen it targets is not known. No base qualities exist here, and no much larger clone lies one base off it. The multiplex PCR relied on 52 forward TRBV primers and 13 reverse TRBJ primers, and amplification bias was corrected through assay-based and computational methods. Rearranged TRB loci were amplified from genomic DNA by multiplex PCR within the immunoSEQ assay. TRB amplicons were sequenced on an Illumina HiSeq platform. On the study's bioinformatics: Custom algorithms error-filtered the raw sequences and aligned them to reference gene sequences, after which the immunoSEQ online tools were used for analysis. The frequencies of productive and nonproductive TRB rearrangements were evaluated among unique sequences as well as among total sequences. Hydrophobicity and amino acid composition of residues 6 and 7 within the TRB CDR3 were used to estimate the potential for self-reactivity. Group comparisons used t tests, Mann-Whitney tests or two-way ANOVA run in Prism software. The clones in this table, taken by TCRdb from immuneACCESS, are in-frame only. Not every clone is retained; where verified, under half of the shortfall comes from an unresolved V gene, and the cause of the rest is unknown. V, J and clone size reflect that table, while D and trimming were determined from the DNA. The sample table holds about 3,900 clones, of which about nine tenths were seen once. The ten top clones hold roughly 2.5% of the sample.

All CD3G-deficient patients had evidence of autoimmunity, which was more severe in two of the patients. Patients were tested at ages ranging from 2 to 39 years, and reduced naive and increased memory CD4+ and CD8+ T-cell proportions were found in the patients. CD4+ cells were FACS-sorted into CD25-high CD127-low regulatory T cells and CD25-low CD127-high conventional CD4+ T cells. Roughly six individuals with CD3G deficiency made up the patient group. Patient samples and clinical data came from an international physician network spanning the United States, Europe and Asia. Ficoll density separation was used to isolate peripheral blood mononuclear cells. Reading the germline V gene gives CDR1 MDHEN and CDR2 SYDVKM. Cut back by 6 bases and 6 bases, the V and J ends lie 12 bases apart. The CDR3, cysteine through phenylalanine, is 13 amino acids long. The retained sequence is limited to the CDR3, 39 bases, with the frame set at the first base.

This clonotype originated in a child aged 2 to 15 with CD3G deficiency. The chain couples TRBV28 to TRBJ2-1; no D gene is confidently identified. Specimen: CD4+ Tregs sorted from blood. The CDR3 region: CASSFWTFNEQFF. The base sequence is TGTGCCAGCAGCTTCTGGACCTTCAATGAGCAGTTCTTC.